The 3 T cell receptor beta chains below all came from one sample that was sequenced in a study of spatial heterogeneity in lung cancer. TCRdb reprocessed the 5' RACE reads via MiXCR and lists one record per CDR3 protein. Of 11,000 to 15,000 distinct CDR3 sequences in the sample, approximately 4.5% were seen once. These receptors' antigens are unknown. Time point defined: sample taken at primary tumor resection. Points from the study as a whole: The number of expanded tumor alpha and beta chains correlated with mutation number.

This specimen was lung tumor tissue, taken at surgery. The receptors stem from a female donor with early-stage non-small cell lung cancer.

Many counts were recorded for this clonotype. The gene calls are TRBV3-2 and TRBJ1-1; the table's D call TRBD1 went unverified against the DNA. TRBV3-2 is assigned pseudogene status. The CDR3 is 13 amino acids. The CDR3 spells CASIPGGSSEAFF. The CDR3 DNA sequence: TGTGCCAGCATCCCAGGGGGCTCTTCTGAAGCTTTCTTT.

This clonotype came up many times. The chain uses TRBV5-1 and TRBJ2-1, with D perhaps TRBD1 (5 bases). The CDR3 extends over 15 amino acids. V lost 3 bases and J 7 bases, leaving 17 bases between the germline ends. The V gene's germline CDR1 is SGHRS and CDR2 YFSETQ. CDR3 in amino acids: CASSSPGQGTNEQFF. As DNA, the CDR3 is TGCGCCAGCAGCTCTCCGGGCCAGGGTACGAATGAGCAGTTCTTC.

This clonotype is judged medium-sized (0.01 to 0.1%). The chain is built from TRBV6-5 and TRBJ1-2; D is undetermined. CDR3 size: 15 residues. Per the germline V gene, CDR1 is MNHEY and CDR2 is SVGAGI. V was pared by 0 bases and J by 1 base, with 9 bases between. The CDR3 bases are TGTGCCAGCAGTTACTCGATTCAAAATAACTATGGCTACACCTTC. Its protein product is CASSYSIQNNYGYTF.